The sequence of this T cell receptor beta chain was determined in a study of T cell responses to AZD1222 COVID-19 vaccine (dated by TCRdb to about 2021). Turning to the overall study: AZD1222 recipients whose second dose came at about 4 weeks and those whose second dose came at about 12 weeks were combined into one group, since spike-specific TCR depth and breadth did not differ between the two schedules. TCR sequencing was performed for more than 230 trial participants, of whom approximately 200 were given two doses of AZD1222 and some 25 were given two doses of MenACWY control vaccine. Trial participants were enrolled by age into 18-55, 56-69 and 70-plus year subgroups, with around 150, 28 and 57 TCR-sequenced participants respectively. The research as a whole found: Epitopes outside the regions mutated in the B.1.351 and B.1.1.7 variants were reportedly recognized by nearly half of the unique spike-specific TCRs. Most participants were white British and females outnumbered males, and the authors suggested that clonal diversity may have been underestimated. Because no day 14 peak-response samples were available, the repertoires could be characterized only after the peak T cell response. The 56-69-year group was small, and its depth increase did not reach significance, likely because of low power. Vaccine-associated CD4 TCRs spanned the whole spike protein, with dominant responses in regions 160-218 and 743-854. After two AZD1222 doses, both the breadth and the depth of spike-specific TCRs were significantly higher than at day 0 and than in MenACWY recipients. Conclusions about previously exposed vaccinees were limited because only six or seven AZD1222 recipients were SARS-CoV-2 seropositive at baseline.

V lost 0 bases and J lost 2 bases; the stretch between them is 10 bases long. Per the germline V gene, SGHRS is the CDR1 and YFSETQ is the CDR2. There are 15 amino acids in the CDR3, from cysteine to phenylalanine inclusive. Solely the CDR3 DNA is kept, with 45 bases framed from the first base. Points on this clone: Its binding antigen is unknown. The sample holds no much larger clone one base away, and base qualities are not on file.

The CDR3 regions of human TCRbeta chains were analyzed by immunosequencing. Concerning the study's data processing: TCRs in the repertoires were compared against a reference library of SARS-CoV-2-specific TCRs that had been generated with the MIRA antigen-specificity platform. Breadth was defined as the fraction of unique TCRs that were SARS-CoV-2-associated. Depth was defined as the fraction of total T cells that were SARS-CoV-2-associated. Using the MIRA data, each spike-specific TCR was assigned both to the spike region to which the TCR was reactive and to a CD4 or CD8 class. Log10-transformed breadth and depth values were compared by one-way ANOVA with Sidak's multiple comparisons tests. Sourced from immuneACCESS, this table was stored by TCRdb with only in-frame sequences that have V and J called. A share of the clones is absent; for the studies checked, an unresolved V gene accounts for under half, and the remainder has no known explanation. V, J and clone size are taken as reported in that table, and D and trimming were inferred from the DNA itself. The sample contains 92,000 or so clones, roughly 90% of them found a single time. The top ten clones comprise approximately 30% of the sample.

This specimen's time point label, interpreted: baseline before first vaccination. Vaccinee samples came from UK trials COV001 and COV002, including a single-blind randomized controlled phase 2/3 trial of AZD1222 (ChAdOx1 nCoV-19) in healthy adults. Trial participant PBMC samples were collected at day 0 and day 28 after the second dose for TCRbeta chain sequencing. Sequences were derived from peripheral blood, sampled on day 0 of AZD1222 vaccination. This sequence originates from an adult in good health. The sequence joins TRBV5-1 to TRBJ2-3; the D gene is possibly TRBD2, with 5 bases matching. The nucleotides are TGCGCCAGCAGCTTGGGGCTAGCCACCACAGATACGCAGTATTTT. This gives the protein CASSLGLATTDTQYF.